The next 15 T cell receptor beta chains were all read from a single sample in a study of blood T cells in healthy people across ages. Sample-barcoded 5' priming and a J-beta primer mix drove a second PCR of about 6 to 12 cycles. TCRdb ran MiXCR on the 5' RACE reads and lists one entry per CDR3 protein. The sample lists 600,000 to 1,000,000 distinct CDR3 sequences; 20% to 25% were seen once. The same specimen was also included in a second study, on T cells of mothers and their children.

Sequenced sample: blood. These receptors all stem from a boy aged 10-17 years in good health.

To note about this clonotype: At one end the junction does not follow the germline gene, possibly because of a read error. The genes are TRBV4-3 and TRBJ2-5; 8 bases fit TRBD2. CDR1 and CDR2 from the germline V gene are LGHNA and YSLEER. CDR3 size: 13 residues. The CDR3 bases are TGCGCCAGCAGCCAAGATAACCGGGGGGGCAGTTTCTTC. Translating it yields CASSQDNRGGSFF.

J is TRBJ2-1 and V is TRBV11-1, with 9 nucleotides matching TRBD2. Germline loops: CDR1 SGHAT, CDR2 FQDESV (reference sequence). The V gene end was trimmed by 3 bases and the J gene end by 9 bases; junction bases not matched to a gene: 9. This CDR3 is 15 amino acids long. The CDR3 coding sequence is TGTGCCAGCAGCTTGTCAATAGCGGGAGACGTTGAGCAGTTCTTC. Translating gives CASSLSIAGDVEQFF.

This clonotype was observed a handful of times. The V gene is TRBV6-1, the J gene TRBJ1-6, with D possibly matching TRBD1 (5 bases). Germline V gene sequence: CDR1 MNHNS, CDR2 SASEGT. This CDR3 has 14 residues. Trimming pared 8 bases from V and 7 bases from J, leaving 15 bases between. Here the CDR3 reads CASDSAGPNSPLHF. The CDR3 coding sequence is TGTGCCAGCGACAGCGCTGGGCCAAATTCACCCCTCCACTTT.

V is TRBV29-1 and J is TRBJ2-3; 10 bases agree with TRBD2. This CDR3 comprises 17 residues. Per the germline V gene, CDR1 is SQVTM and CDR2 is ANQGSEA. V was clipped by 0 bases and J by 4 bases; unmatched bases: 10. The CDR3 sequence is CSVEDPTSGPPADTQYF. CDR3 bases: TGCAGCGTTGAAGATCCGACTAGCGGGCCCCCCGCAGATACGCAGTATTTT.

The chain is built from TRBV11-2 and TRBJ2-5; 11 bases map to TRBD1. Germline CDR1 is SGHAT and CDR2 is FQNNGV. CDR3 length equals 18 residues. Trimming cost V 2 bases and J 5 bases; bases outside gene matches: 13. The CDR3 DNA is TGTGCCAGCAGCTTATTCCCCAAGGGACAGGGGGGTCCGGAGACCCAGTACTTC. Amino acids: CASSLFPKGQGGPETQYF.

This clonotype was counted only a few times. The chain combines TRBV4-2 with TRBJ2-5, with 7 bases aligning to TRBD2. Trimming at V came to 1 base and at J to 5 bases, leaving 4 bases not matched to a gene. The CDR3 is 14 amino acids. Germline-derived CDR1 and CDR2 are LGHNA and YNFKEQ. The CDR3 reads CASSQVNGGETQYF. The CDR3 DNA reads TGTGCCAGCAGCCAAGTAAACGGGGGGGAGACCCAGTACTTC.

This clonotype was detected a few times. The chain combines TRBV28 with TRBJ2-7, with D possibly matching TRBD1 (6 bases). Germline assignment: CDR1 MDHEN and CDR2 SYDVKM. The CDR3 is 15 amino acids. V was shortened by 6 bases and J by 3 bases, with 18 bases between the two germline ends. CDR3 loop: CASSAFHQGFYEQYF. The DNA of the CDR3 is TGTGCCAGCAGCGCCTTTCACCAGGGGTTCTACGAGCAGTACTTC.

The rearrangement links TRBV27 to TRBJ2-1; TRBD1 matches at 7 bases. The CDR3 is made up of 14 amino acids. Germline V gene sequence: CDR1 MNHEY, CDR2 SMNVEV (reference sequence). V trimming: 6 bases; J trimming: 9 bases; junction bases outside the gene matches: 11. In DNA form, the CDR3 reads TGTGCCAGCAGAACAGGGGCTAGCTTGGGTGAGCAGTTCTTC. It specifies CASRTGASLGEQFF.

The chain carries TRBV12-3 or TRBV12-4 and TRBJ1-1, with TRBD1 matching over 7 bases. J gave up 1 base and V 4 bases, and 24 bases lay outside the gene matches. The CDR3 length is 21 residues. CDR3 DNA sequence: TGTGCCAGCAGTTCCCAACCTGGACAGGTGTGGGTTTATGATCGGAACACTGAAGCTTTCTTT. Translating gives CASSSQPGQVWVYDRNTEAFF.

The sample holds many counts of this clonotype. The chain recombines TRBV5-1 with TRBJ2-5, with D perhaps matching TRBD1 (6 bases). V was cut by 3 bases and J by 1 base, with 10 bases left in between. CDR1 is SGHRS, CDR2 YFSETQ, per germline. The CDR3 is 14 residues long. CDR3 sequence reads: CASSSGQPQETQYF. The CDR3, as DNA: TGCGCCAGCAGCTCCGGACAGCCCCAAGAGACCCAGTACTTC.

The chain couples TRBV4-1 to TRBJ1-3; perhaps TRBD1 as D (6 bases). The CDR3 is 17 amino acids. V was trimmed by 3 bases and J by 0 bases, leaving 15 bases between them. CDR1 is MGHRA, CDR2 YSYEKL, per germline. CDR3 nucleotides: TGCGCCAGCAGCCAGGACAGAACCGCCTACTCTGGAAACACCATATATTTT. This codes for CASSQDRTAYSGNTIYF.

There are many counts of this clonotype. V gene TRBV29-1 combines with J gene TRBJ2-3; D may match TRBD1 or TRBD2 (5 bases each). V shed 1 base and J shed 6 bases, with 14 bases lying between them. CDR1 and CDR2 from the germline V gene are SQVTM and ANQGSEA. This CDR3 region has 14 residues. CDR3 amino acids: CSVEVGTLRDTQYF. CDR3 nucleotide sequence: TGCAGCGTTGAAGTCGGGACCCTCCGGGATACGCAGTATTTT.

This chain connects TRBV4-2 to TRBJ2-5; 13 bases match TRBD2. The CDR3 extends over 17 amino acids. The germline V gene has CDR1 LGHNA and CDR2 YNFKEQ. V shed 1 base and J 3 bases; nucleotides not matched to a gene: 5. CDR3 region: CASSQGWTSGGEETQYF. The DNA for the CDR3 is TGTGCCAGCAGCCAAGGGTGGACTAGCGGGGGAGAAGAGACCCAGTACTTC.

This clonotype was counted between two and nine times. The V call is TRBV28, the J call TRBJ1-6; D call uncertain. Germline V gene sequence: CDR1 MDHEN, CDR2 SYDVKM. V dropped 7 bases and J dropped 0 bases, with 16 bases sitting between them. There are 17 residues in the CDR3. The CDR3 region is CASINKAGSSYNSPLHF. CDR3 sequence (DNA): TGTGCCAGCATTAACAAGGCCGGGAGCTCCTATAATTCACCCCTCCACTTT.

The chain carries TRBV9 and TRBJ1-2, with D tentatively TRBD1 (5 bases). Trimming removed 4 bases from V and 8 bases from J, with 18 bases in between. The CDR3 totals 14 residues. CDR1 and CDR2 from the germline V gene are SGDLS and YYNGEE. This CDR3 is CASSPSSREGGYTF. The CDR3 DNA reads TGTGCCAGCAGCCCCAGCTCCAGGGAAGGAGGCTACACCTTC.